The clone carrying this T cell receptor beta chain has only a few counts. These data come from a study of T-cell reconstitution after alpha-beta-depleted transplantation in children. Germline CDR1 reads KGHSH; CDR2 reads LQKENI. This CDR3 contains 13 residues. Deletions cut 5 bases from V and 4 bases from J, with 9 bases between. Unique molecular identifiers were used to barcode this TCRbeta library. TCRdb called the PCR reads again in MiXCR, with one record for every CDR3 protein. This table has about 340,000 distinct CDR3 sequences, about 16% appearing once. The chain recombines TRBV18 with TRBJ1-5; weak D call: TRBD1 (6 bases). The sequencing here drew on PBMCs, mostly from graft donor cells, taken 360 days after TCRalphabeta/CD19-depleted stem cell transplant. This clonotype was sampled from a male patient between 2 and 10 years old who had a stem cell transplant for acute lymphoblastic leukemia, so the T cells may come from the graft donor. The CDR3 is CASSTGQNQPQHF. The CDR3 nucleotides are TGTGCCAGCTCAACGGGACAAAATCAGCCCCAGCATTTT.